The 2 T cell receptor beta chains listed next were all sequenced from one sample in a study of blood T cell repertoires in COVID-19. Clones were read by immunoSEQ multiplex PCR, and TCRdb kept only the in-frame ones, dropping some. This table holds some 360,000 clones, more than 70% found once. The sequencing sample was made of peripheral blood. The receptors originated from a woman in her sixties with COVID-19, enrolled during active disease.

The chain uses TRBV3-1 (or the pseudogene TRBV3-2) and TRBJ2-3; D is undetermined. Per germline, CDR1 LGHDT and CDR2 YNNKEL (reference sequence). This CDR3 contains 13 residues. DNA for the CDR3: TGTGCAGCGAGGCAAACTAGCACAGATACGCAGTATTTT. As protein: CAARQTSTDTQYF.

In its sample, this clone was seen once. The genes are TRBV15 and TRBJ1-5; TRBD1 matches 8 bases. V gave up 5 bases and J gave up 6 bases; unmatched junction bases: 9. The germline CDR1 and CDR2 sequences are LNHNV and YYDKDF (reference sequence). The length of the CDR3 is 15 residues. CDR3 DNA sequence: TGTGCCACCAGCGGCCGACAGGGGCTTGGTCAGCCCCAGCATTTT. Residues: CATSGRQGLGQPQHF.